These T cell receptor beta chains were read from a single sample in a study of cytomegalovirus exposure and HLA in healthy donors. Sequenced by immunoSEQ multiplex PCR; TCRdb stores in-frame clones only, minus some. In total, the table holds over 45,000 clones. The material sequenced was PBMCs. Source of these receptors: a woman under 30 in good health and CMV-seronegative. The CDR3 runs from the conserved cysteine through the conserved F or W. The order of the fields is D gene, J gene, V gene, CDR3 length, CDR3 DNA, CDR3 protein. A D gene is named only where the DNA matches it firmly.

>.|TRBJ2-1|TRBV5-1|14
TGCGCCAGCATGTTCAGTTCAGCCTACAATGAGCAGTTCTTC
CASMFSSAYNEQFF
>TRBD1|TRBJ1-1|TRBV4-2|14
TGTGCCAGCAGCCAAGATCGACAGGGAACTGAAGCTTTCTTT
CASSQDRQGTEAFF
>TRBD2|TRBJ2-5|TRBV30|15
TGTGCCTGGAGTGGCTTGGCGGGAGTCGTGGAGACCCAGTACTTC
CAWSGLAGVVETQYF
>TRBD2|TRBJ2-7|TRBV5-4|15
TGTGCCTACCAGATAGCGGGGGGGGGCGCCTACGAGCAGTACTTC
CAYQIAGGGAYEQYF
>.|TRBJ2-1|TRBV25-1|14
TGTGCCAGCAGTGAGAGGATCTCCGACAATGAGCAGTTCTTC
CASSERISDNEQFF
>TRBD2|TRBJ2-1|TRBV18|15
TGTGCCAGCTCACCACGAGCGGGGAGTGACAATGAGCAGTTCTTC
CASSPRAGSDNEQFF
>.|TRBJ2-3|TRBV10-3|18
TGTGCCATCAAAGGGGAACTAGCCCGAAAGGGCGGCACAGATACGCAGTATTTT
CAIKGELARKGGTDTQYF
>.|TRBJ1-2|TRBV6-1|12
TGTGCCAGCAGCCAACAGGTATATGGCTACACCTTC
CASSQQVYGYTF
>TRBD1|TRBJ2-5|TRBV13|15
TGTGCCAGCAGCTTACGACAGGGGGCCAGGGAGACCCAGTACTTC
CASSLRQGARETQYF
>TRBD1|TRBJ1-4|TRBV18|17
TGTGCCAGCTCACCGGGACAGGGGAAACGGGTCGTCGAAAGTCTGTTTTTT
CASSPGQGKRVVESLFF
>.|TRBJ1-1|TRBV29-1|11
TGCAGCGGGGGAGTTAGCACTGAAGCTTTCTTT
CSGGVSTEAFF
>TRBD1|TRBJ1-2|TRBV13|14
TGTGCCAGCAGCTCCGGGACAGGGCTACTTGGCTACACCTTC
CASSSGTGLLGYTF
>.|TRBJ2-3|TRBV6-4|13
TGTGCCAGCAGTGCGGGGGGCACAGATACGCAGTATTTT
CASSAGGTDTQYF
>.|TRBJ2-7|TRBV30|13
TGTGCGGTCCGGACGGGAGTTTGGTACGAGCAGTACTTC
CAVRTGVWYEQYF
>.|TRBJ1-1|TRBV19|16
TGTGCCAGTATCCCGTCGACGTGGGGCTACAGCACTGAAGCTTTCTTT
CASIPSTWGYSTEAFF
>TRBD1|TRBJ1-5|TRBV5-6|15
TGTGCCAGCAGCTTGGGTGGACAGGGGATCCAGCCCCAGCATTTT
CASSLGGQGIQPQHF
>TRBD2|TRBJ2-3|TRBV13|15
TGTGCCAGCAGCCTCCAAGTCGGGGGGGGGAACACGCAGTATTTT
CASSLQVGGGNTQYF
>.|TRBJ2-7|TRBV6-5|13
TGTGCCAGCTCGCGGGGAGCTCCCCTCGAGCAGTACTTC
CASSRGAPLEQYF
>.|TRBJ1-6|TRBV4-1|15
TGCGCCAGCAGCCCGGCCGAAGGGGATTATTCACCCCTCCACTTT
CASSPAEGDYSPLHF
>TRBD2|TRBJ2-3|TRBV5-1|15
TGCGCCAGCAGCTTGGCTAGCGGGGGGGCAGATACGCAGTATTTT
CASSLASGGADTQYF
>.|TRBJ2-2|TRBV4-2|13
TGTGCCAGCAGGCTAACTAACACCGGGGAGCTGTTTTTT
CASRLTNTGELFF
>TRBD1|TRBJ1-2|TRBV7-2|16
TGTGCCAGCAGCTTAAATTTACAGGGGGTTGCTTATGGCTACACCTTC
CASSLNLQGVAYGYTF
>.|TRBJ2-7|TRBV19|15
TGTGCCAGTAGTTTAACAGGGATGTCGCCCTACGAGCAGTACTTC
CASSLTGMSPYEQYF
>.|TRBJ1-1|TRBV4-2|15
TGTGCCAGCAGCCAAGATATCGGGGATGGTTCTGAAGCTTTCTTT
CASSQDIGDGSEAFF
>.|TRBJ2-7|TRBV28|15
TGTGCCAGCAGTTCCTGGGGGGACGGAGTCTACGAGCAGTACTTC
CASSSWGDGVYEQYF
>TRBD2|TRBJ2-1|TRBV9|16
TGTGCCAGCAGCGTAGTGGGACTAGCGACGGGGAATGAGCAGTTCTTC
CASSVVGLATGNEQFF
>TRBD2|TRBJ2-7|TRBV6-6|15
TGTGCCAGCAGTTACAGGACTAGCGGGGGCTACGAGCAGTACTTC
CASSYRTSGGYEQYF
>.|TRBJ1-2|TRBV29-1|12
TGCAGCGTAGACACCCGGGAGAGTGGCTACACCTTC
CSVDTRESGYTF
>.|TRBJ1-3|TRBV5-1|16
TGCGCCAGCAGCTTGGCCGGGCGAGGGTCTGGAAACACCATATATTTT
CASSLAGRGSGNTIYF
>.|TRBJ1-2|TRBV5-1|14
TGCGCCAGCAGCTTGGTCGAGAGAATCTATGGCTACACCTTC
CASSLVERIYGYTF
>.|TRBJ1-1|TRBV28|16
TGTGCCAGCAGTTTGCCGGGACACACCATGAACACTGAAGCTTTCTTT
CASSLPGHTMNTEAFF
>.|TRBJ2-1|TRBV6-1|14
TGTGCCAGCAGTGACTTTAGTATTACGGGTGAGCAGTTCTTC
CASSDFSITGEQFF
>.|TRBJ2-7|TRBV5-6|13
TGTGCCAGCAGCTTGATAAACTCCTACGAGCAGTACTTC
CASSLINSYEQYF
>TRBD1|TRBJ2-2|TRBV6-5|14
TGTGCCAGCGAGACGGGACAGTACACCGGGGAGCTGTTTTTT
CASETGQYTGELFF
>TRBD2|TRBJ2-2|TRBV2|15
TGTGCCAGCAGTGTACTAGCGGATGGCACCGGGGAGCTGTTTTTT
CASSVLADGTGELFF
>.|TRBJ1-1|TRBV29-1|13
TGCAGCGTTGATCGCAGGGAAGTCACTGAAGCTTTCTTT
CSVDRREVTEAFF
>.|TRBJ2-2|TRBV5-1|14
TGCGCCAGCAAGACCGTCCCGGGGACCGGGGAGCTGTTTTTT
CASKTVPGTGELFF
>TRBD2|TRBJ2-3|TRBV6-4|15
TGTGCCAGCAGTGCCGCTAGCGGGGGGGCAGATACGCAGTATTTT
CASSAASGGADTQYF
>TRBD1|TRBJ2-5|TRBV6-5|14
TGTGCCAGCAGTTACAGGACAGGGGAGCCGACCCAGTACTTC
CASSYRTGEPTQYF
>.|TRBJ2-7|TRBV7-2|15
TGTGCCAGCAGCTTAGGCGGGGGAGGGGGACGCGAGCAGTACTTC
CASSLGGGGGREQYF
>TRBD2|TRBJ2-2|TRBV7-2|18
TGTGCCAGCAGCCCCGGACTAGCGGGGGGGCCGGGGCCCGGGGAGCTGTTTTTT
CASSPGLAGGPGPGELFF
>.|TRBJ1-2|TRBV5-6|16
TGTGCCAGCAGCTTAAAGGTTAGGTGGCAGGGTGGTGGCTACACCTTC
CASSLKVRWQGGGYTF
>.|TRBJ1-6|TRBV18|14
TGTGCCAGCTCAGGGGCAACGCTAAATTCACCCCTCCACTTT
CASSGATLNSPLHF
>.|TRBJ2-7|TRBV2|12
TGTGCCACCACAGGGAATTCCTACGAGCAGTACTTC
CATTGNSYEQYF
>TRBD2|TRBJ2-5|TRBV6-5|14
TGTGCCAGCAGTTCGACTAGCGGGGGGGAGACCCAGTACTTC
CASSSTSGGETQYF
>TRBD2|TRBJ2-7|TRBV28|19
TGTGCCAGCAGTTTATCCGGGACTAGCGGTTATAGGTCCTCCTACGAGCAGTACTTC
CASSLSGTSGYRSSYEQYF
>TRBD2|TRBJ2-1|TRBV5-1|15
TGCGCCAGCAGCGGGAAGCGGGAGGTCGGCAATGAGCAGTTCTTC
CASSGKREVGNEQFF
>TRBD2|TRBJ2-1|TRBV15|16
TGTGCCACCAGCAGAGACCGGAGCGGGGGGGCCGATGAGCAGTTCTTC
CATSRDRSGGADEQFF
>.|TRBJ2-1|TRBV5-1|13
TGCGCCAGCAGCGATACTAGAAGCAATGAGCAGTTCTTC
CASSDTRSNEQFF
>.|TRBJ2-7|TRBV7-6|16
TGTGCCAGCAGCTTAGCTGGCGGCAGGGCGTCCTACGAGCAGTACTTC
CASSLAGGRASYEQYF
>.|TRBJ2-1|TRBV18|13
TGTGCCAGCTCACCTGCGGAGTTCAATGAGCAGTTCTTC
CASSPAEFNEQFF
>TRBD1|TRBJ2-7|TRBV29-1|12
TGCAGCGTTGGGGGGACAGGCTACGAGCAGTACTTC
CSVGGTGYEQYF
>.|TRBJ1-2|TRBV18|18
TGTGCCAGCTCACCAACTTTCCCCCAATCTGGGACAAACTATGGCTACACCTTC
CASSPTFPQSGTNYGYTF
>.|TRBJ2-7|TRBV7-8|15
TGTGCCAGCAGCTTAGGTTCTAGCAGTGCCTACGAGCAGTACTTC
CASSLGSSSAYEQYF
>.|TRBJ1-2|TRBV6-4|14
TGTGCCAGCAGTCCCGAGGGGAGGGACTATGGCTACACCTTC
CASSPEGRDYGYTF
>.|TRBJ2-5|TRBV6-5|14
TGTGCCATCTCACCTCGCGGGGGCGGGGAGACCCAGTACTTC
CAISPRGGGETQYF
>TRBD2|TRBJ2-5|TRBV18|15
TGTGCCAGCTCACCAGGCCTAGCGGATCAAGAGACCCAGTACTTC
CASSPGLADQETQYF
>.|TRBJ1-1|TRBV29-1|13
TGCAGCCTCAGGGGAGGGGGGAACACTGAAGCTTTCTTT
CSLRGGGNTEAFF